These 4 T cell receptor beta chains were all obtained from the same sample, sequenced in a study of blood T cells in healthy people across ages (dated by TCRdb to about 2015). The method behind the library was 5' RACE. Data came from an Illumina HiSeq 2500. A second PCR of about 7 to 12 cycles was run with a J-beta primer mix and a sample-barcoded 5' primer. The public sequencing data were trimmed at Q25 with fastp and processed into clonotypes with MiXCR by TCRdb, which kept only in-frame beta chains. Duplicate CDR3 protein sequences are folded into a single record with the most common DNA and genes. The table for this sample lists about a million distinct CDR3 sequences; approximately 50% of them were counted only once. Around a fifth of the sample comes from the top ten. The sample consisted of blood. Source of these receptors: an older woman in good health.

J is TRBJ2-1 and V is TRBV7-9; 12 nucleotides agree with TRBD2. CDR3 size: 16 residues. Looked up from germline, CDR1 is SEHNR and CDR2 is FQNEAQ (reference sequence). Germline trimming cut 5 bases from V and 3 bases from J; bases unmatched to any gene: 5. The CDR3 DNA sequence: TGTGCCAGCAGCCCAGGACTAGCGGGAAACTACAATGAGCAGTTCTTC. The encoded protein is CASSPGLAGNYNEQFF.

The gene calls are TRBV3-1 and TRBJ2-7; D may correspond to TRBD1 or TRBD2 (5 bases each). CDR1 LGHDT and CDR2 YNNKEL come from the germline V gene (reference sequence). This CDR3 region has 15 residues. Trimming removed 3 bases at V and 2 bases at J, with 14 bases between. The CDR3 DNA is TGTGCCAGCAGCCACCTGGGGGTTGGCACCTACGAGCAGTACTTC. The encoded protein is CASSHLGVGTYEQYF.

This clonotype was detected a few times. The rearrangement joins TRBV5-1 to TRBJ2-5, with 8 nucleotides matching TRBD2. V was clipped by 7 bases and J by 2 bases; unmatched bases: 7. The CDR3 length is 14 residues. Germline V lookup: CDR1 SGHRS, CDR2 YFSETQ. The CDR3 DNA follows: TGCGCCAGCGCCTCAGGACTAGCTCAAGAGACCCAGTACTTC. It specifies CASASGLAQETQYF.

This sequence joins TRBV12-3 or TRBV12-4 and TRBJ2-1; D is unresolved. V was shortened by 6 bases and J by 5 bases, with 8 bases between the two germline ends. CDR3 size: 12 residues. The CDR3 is CASSRNDNEQFF. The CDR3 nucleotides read TGTGCCAGCAGCCGCAACGACAATGAGCAGTTCTTC.